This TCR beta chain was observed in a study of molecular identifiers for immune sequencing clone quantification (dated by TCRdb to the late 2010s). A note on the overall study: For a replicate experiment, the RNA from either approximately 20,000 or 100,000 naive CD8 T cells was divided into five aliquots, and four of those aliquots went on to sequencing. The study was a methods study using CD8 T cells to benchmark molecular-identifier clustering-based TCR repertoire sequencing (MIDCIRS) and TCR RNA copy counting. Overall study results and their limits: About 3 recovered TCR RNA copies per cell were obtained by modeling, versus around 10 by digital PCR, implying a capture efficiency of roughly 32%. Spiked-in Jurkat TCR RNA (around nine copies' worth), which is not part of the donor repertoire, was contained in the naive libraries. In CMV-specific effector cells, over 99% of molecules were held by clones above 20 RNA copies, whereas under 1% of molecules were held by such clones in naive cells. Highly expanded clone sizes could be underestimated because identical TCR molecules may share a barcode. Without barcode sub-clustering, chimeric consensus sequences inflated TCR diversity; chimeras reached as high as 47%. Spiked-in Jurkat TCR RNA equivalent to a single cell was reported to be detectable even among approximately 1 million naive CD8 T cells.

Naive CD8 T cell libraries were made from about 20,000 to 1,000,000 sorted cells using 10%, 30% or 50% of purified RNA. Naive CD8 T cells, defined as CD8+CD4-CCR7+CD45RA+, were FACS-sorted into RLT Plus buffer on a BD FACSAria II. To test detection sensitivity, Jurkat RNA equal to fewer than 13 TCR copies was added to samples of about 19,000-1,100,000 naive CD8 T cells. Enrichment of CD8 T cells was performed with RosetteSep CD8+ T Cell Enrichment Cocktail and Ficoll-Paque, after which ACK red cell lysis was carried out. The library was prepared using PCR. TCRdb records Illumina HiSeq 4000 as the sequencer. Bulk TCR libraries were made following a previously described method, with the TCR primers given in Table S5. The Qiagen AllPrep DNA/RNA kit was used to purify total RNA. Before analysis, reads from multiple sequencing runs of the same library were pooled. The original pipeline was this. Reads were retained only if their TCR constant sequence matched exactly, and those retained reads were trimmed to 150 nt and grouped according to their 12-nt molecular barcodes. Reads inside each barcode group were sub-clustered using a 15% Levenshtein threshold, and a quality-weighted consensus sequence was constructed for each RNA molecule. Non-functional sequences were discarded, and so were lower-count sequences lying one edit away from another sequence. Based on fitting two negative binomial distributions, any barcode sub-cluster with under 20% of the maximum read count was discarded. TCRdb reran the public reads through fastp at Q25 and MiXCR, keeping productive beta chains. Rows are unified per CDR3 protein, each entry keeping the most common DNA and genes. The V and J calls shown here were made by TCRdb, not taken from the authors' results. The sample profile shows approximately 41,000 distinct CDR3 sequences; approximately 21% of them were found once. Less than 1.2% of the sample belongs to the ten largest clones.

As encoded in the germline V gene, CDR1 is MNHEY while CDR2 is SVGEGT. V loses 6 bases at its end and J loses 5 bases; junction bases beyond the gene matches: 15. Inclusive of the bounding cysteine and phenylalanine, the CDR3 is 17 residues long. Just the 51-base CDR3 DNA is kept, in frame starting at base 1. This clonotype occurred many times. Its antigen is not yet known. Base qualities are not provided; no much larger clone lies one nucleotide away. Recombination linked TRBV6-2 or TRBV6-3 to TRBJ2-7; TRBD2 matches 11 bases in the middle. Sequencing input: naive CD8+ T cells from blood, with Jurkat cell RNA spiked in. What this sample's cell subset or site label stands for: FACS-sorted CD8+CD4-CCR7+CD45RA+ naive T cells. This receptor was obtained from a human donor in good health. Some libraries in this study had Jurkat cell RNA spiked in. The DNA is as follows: TGTGCCAGCAGCAGTTTAGCGGGAGGGCCTTCGACGGACGAGCAGTACTTC. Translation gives CASSSLAGGPSTDEQYF.